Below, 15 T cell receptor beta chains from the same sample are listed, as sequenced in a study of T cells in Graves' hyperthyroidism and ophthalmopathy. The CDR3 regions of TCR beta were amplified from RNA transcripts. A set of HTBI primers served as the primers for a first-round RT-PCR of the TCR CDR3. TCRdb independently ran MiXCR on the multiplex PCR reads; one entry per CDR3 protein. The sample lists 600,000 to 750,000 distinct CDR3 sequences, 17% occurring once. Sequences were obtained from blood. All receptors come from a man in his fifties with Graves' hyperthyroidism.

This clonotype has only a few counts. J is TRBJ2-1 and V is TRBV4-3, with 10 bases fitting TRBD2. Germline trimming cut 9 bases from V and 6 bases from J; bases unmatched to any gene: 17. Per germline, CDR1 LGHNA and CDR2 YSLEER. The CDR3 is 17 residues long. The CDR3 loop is CARILLRAGGPGNEQFF. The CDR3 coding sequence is TGCGCCAGGATATTATTGAGAGCGGGAGGGCCGGGCAATGAGCAGTTCTTC.

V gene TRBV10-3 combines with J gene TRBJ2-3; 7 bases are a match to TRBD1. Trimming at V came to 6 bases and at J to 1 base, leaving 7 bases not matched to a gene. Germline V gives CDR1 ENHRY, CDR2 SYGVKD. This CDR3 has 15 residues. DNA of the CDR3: TGTGCCATCAGCGATTACAGGGGCGGCACAGATACGCAGTATTTT. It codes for CAISDYRGGTDTQYF.

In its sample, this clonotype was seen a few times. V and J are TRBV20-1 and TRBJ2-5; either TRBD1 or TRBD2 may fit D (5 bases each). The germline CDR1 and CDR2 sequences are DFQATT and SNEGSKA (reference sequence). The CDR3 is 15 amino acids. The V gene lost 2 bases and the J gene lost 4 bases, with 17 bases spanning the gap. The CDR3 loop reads CSARPGIGAGETQYF. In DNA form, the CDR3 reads TGCAGTGCTAGACCCGGGATTGGGGCCGGAGAGACCCAGTACTTC.

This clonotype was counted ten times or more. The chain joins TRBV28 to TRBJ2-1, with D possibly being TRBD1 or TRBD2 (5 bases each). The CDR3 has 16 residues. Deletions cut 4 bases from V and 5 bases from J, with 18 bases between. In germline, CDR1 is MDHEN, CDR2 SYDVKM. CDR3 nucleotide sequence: TGTGCCAGCAGTTCGACCGGGACCCTTAGGGACAATGAGCAGTTCTTC. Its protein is CASSSTGTLRDNEQFF.

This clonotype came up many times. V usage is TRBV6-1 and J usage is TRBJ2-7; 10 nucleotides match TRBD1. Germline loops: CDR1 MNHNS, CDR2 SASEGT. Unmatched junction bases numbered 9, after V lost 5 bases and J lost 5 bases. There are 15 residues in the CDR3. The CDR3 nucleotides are TGTGCCAGCAGTTACGTTGGGACAGGGGCCCACGAGCAGTACTTC. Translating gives CASSYVGTGAHEQYF.

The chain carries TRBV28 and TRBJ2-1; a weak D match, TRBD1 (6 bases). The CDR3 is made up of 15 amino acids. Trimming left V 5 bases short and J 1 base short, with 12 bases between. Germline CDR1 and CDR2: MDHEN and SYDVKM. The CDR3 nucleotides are TGTGCCAGCAGTGCAGGGGCGCTATCCTACAATGAGCAGTTCTTC. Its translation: CASSAGALSYNEQFF.

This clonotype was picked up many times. CDR3 amino acids: CASSDGQGGNQPQHF. CDR3 in DNA: TGTGCCAGCAGTGATGGACAGGGAGGGAATCAGCCCCAGCATTTT. V gene TRBV12-3 or TRBV12-4 combines with J gene TRBJ1-5; 8 bases fit TRBD1. J lost 4 bases, V lost 5 bases, and 7 bases had no gene match. This CDR3 contains 15 residues.

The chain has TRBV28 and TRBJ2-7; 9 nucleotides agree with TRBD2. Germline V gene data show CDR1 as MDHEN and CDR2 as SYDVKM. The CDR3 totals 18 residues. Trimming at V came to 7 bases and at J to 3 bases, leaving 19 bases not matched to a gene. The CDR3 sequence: CASTLGLAGVQEHYEQYF. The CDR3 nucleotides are TGTGCCAGCACCCTGGGTTTAGCGGGGGTCCAAGAGCACTACGAGCAGTACTTC.

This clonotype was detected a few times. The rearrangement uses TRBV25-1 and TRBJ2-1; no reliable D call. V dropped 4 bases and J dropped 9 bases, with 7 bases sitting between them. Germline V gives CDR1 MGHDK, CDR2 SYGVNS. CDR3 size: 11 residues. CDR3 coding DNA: TGTGCCAGCAGTGGCGTTAGTGAGCAGTTCTTC. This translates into CASSGVSEQFF.

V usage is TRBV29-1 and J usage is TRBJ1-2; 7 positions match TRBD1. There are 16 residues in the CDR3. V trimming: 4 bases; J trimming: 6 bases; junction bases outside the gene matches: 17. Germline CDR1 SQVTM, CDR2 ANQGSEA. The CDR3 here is CSVGGQPYPGWDGYTF. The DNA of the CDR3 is TGCAGCGTTGGGGGACAGCCTTACCCCGGATGGGATGGCTACACCTTC.

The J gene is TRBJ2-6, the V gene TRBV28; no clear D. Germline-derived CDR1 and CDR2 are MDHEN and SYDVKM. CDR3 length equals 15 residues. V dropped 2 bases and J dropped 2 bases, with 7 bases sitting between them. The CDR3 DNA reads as TGTGCCAGCAGTTTAGGCAGGACTGGGGCCAACGTCCTGACTTTC. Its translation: CASSLGRTGANVLTF.

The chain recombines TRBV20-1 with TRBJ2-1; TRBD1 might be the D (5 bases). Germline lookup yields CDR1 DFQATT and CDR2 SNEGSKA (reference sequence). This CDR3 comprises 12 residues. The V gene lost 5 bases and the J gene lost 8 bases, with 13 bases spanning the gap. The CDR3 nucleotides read TGCAGTGCTGGAAGGGGCAGGTATGAGCAGTTCTTC. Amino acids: CSAGRGRYEQFF.

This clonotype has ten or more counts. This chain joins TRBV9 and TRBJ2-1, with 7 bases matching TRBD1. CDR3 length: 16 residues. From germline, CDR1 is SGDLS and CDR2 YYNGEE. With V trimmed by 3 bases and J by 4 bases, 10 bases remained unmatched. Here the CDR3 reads CASSGTGTAYYNEQFF. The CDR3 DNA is TGTGCCAGCAGCGGGACCGGGACAGCCTATTACAATGAGCAGTTCTTC. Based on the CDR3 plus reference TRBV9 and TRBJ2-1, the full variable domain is DSGVTQTPKHLITATGQRVTLRCSPRSGDLSVYWYQQSLDQGLQFLIQYYNGEERAKGNILERFSAQQFPDLHSELNLSSLELGDSALYFCASSGTGTAYYNEQFFGPGTRLTVL.

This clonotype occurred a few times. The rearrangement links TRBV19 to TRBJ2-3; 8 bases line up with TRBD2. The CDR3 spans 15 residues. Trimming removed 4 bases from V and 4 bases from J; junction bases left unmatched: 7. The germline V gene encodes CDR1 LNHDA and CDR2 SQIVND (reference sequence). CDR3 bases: TGTGCCAGTAGTAGACAAAAGCGGGAGTCAGATACGCAGTATTTT. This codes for CASSRQKRESDTQYF.

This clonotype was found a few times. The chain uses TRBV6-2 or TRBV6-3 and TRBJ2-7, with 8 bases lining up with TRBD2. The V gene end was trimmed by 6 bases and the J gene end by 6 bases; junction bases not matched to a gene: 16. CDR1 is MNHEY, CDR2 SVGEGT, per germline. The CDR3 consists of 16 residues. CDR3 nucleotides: TGTGCCAGCAGCCCCCTGGTTACTAGCGGTATGATCGAGCAGTACTTC. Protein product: CASSPLVTSGMIEQYF.